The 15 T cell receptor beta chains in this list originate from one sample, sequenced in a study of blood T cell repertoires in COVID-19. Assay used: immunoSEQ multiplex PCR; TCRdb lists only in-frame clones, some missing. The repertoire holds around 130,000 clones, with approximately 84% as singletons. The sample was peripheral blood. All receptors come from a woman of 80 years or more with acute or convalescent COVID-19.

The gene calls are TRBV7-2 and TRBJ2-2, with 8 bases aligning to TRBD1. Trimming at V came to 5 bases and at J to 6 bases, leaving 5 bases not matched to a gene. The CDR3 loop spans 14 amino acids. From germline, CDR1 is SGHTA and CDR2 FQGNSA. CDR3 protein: CASSTRGRAGELFF. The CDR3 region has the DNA TGTGCCAGCAGCACCAGGGGGCGCGCCGGGGAGCTGTTTTTT.

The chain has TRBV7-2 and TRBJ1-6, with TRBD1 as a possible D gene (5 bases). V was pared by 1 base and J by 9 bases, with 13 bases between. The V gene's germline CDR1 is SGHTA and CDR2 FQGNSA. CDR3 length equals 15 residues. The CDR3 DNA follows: TGTGCCAGCAGCTTAGACTCGGCAGGGTCTTCACCCCTCCACTTT. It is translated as CASSLDSAGSSPLHF.

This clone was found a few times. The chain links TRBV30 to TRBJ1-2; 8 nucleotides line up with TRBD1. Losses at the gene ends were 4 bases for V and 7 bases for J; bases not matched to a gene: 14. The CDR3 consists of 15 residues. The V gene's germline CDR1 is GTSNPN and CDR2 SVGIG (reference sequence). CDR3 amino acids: CAWTLMGTGGRGYTF. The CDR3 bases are TGTGCCTGGACCCTCATGGGTACAGGGGGTCGTGGCTACACCTTC.

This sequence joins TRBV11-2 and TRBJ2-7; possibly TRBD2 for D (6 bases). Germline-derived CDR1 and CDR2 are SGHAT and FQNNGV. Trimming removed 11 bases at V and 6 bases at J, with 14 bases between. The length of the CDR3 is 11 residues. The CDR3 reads CAEESGGEQYF. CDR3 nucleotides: TGTGCCGAGGAGTCCGGGGGCGAGCAGTACTTC.

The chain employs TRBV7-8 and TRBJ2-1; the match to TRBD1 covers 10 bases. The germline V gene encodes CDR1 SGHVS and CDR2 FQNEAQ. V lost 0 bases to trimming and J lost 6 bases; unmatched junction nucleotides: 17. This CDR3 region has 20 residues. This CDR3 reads CASSLARVTRRDRGSNEQFF. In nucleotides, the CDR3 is TGTGCCAGCAGCTTAGCTAGGGTGACCCGGAGGGACAGGGGAAGCAATGAGCAGTTCTTC.

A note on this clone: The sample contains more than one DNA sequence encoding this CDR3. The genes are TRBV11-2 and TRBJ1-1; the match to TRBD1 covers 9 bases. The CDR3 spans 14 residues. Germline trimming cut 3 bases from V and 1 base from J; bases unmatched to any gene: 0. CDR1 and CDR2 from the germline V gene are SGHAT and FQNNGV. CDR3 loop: CASSLGQGNTEAFF. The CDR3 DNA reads TGTGCCAGCAGCTTGGGACAGGGGAACACTGAAGCTTTCTTT.

This chain's CDR3 is CASSPGTSGRFHEQFF. The CDR3 DNA reads as TGTGCCAGCAGCCCAGGGACTAGCGGGAGGTTTCATGAGCAGTTCTTC. The V call is TRBV7-6, the J call TRBJ2-1; 15 bases align to TRBD2. With V trimmed by 5 bases and J by 8 bases, 7 bases remained unmatched. Germline V lookup: CDR1 SGHVS, CDR2 FNYEAQ. The CDR3 spans 16 residues.

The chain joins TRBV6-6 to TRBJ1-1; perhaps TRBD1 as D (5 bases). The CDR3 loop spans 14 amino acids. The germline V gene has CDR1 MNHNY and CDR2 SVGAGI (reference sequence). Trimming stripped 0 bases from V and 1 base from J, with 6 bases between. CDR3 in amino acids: CASSYSDRNTEAFF. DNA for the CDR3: TGTGCCAGCAGTTACTCAGACAGGAACACTGAAGCTTTCTTT.

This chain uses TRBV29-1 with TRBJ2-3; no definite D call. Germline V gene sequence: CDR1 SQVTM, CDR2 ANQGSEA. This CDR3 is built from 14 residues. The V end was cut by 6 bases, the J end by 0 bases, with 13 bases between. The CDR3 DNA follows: TGCAGCGTCCAACTCCAAAGTAGCACAGATACGCAGTATTTT. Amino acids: CSVQLQSSTDTQYF.

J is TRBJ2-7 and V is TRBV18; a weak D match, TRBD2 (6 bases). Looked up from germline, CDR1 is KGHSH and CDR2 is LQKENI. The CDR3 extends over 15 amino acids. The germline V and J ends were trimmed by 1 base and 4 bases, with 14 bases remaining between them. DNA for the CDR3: TGTGCCAGCTCACCACGGCGGGACGTCCTTTACGAGCAGTACTTC. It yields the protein CASSPRRDVLYEQYF.

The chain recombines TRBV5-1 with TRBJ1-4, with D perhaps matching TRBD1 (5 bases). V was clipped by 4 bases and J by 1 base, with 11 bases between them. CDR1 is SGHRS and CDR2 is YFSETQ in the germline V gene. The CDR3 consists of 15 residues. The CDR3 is CASSQSDRTNEKLFF. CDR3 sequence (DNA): TGCGCCAGCAGCCAATCCGACAGAACTAATGAAAAACTGTTTTTT.

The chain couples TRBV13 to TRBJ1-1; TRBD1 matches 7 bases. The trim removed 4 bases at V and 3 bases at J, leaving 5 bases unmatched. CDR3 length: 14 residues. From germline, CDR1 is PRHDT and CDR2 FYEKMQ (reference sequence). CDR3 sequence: CASSSDRDYTEAFF. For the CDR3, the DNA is TGTGCCAGCAGCTCAGACAGGGATTACACTGAAGCTTTCTTT. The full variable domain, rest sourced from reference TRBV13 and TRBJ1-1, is AAGVIQSPRHLIKEKRETATLKCYPIPRHDTVYWYQQGPGQDPQFLISFYEKMQSDKGSIPDRFSAQQFSDYHSELNMSSLELGDSALYFCASSSDRDYTEAFFGQGTRLTVV.

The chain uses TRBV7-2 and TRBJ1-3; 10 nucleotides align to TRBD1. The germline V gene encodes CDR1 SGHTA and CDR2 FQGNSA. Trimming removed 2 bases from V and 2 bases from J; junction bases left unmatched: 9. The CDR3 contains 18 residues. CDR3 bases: TGTGCCAGCAGCTTACCAAACTGGGACAGGGGAGCTGGAAACACCATATATTTT. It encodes CASSLPNWDRGAGNTIYF.

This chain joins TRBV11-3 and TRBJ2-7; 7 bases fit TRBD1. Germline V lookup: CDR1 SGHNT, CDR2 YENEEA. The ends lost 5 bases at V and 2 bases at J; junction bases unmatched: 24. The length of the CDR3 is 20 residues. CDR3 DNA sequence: TGTGCCAGCAGCCTTAAGAATCCGCAACCGGGACAGAAACCCACCTACGAGCAGTACTTC. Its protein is CASSLKNPQPGQKPTYEQYF. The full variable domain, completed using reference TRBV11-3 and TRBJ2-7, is EAGVVQSPRYKIIEKKQPVAFWCNPISGHNTLYWYLQNLGQGPELLIRYENEEAVDDSQLPKDRFSAERLKGVDSTLKIQPAELGDSAVYLCASSLKNPQPGQKPTYEQYFGPGTRLTVT.

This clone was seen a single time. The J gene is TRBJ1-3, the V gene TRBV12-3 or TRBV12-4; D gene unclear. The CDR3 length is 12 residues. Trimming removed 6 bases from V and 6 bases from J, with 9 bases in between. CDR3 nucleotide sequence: TGTGCCAGCAGCCCCAATCAAAACACCATATATTTT. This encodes CASSPNQNTIYF.